The T cell receptor beta chain under discussion was sequenced for a study of blood T cell repertoires in COVID-19. Study-level information: The origin of the acute and convalescent COVID-19 samples was the United States, Italy and Spain.

The sample holds a few counts of this clone. Recovered status applied to Cohort 3 donors who had two consecutive negative PCRs. It also applied to those with clearance or with symptom resolution. Profiling relied on immunoSEQ multiplex PCR, and the TCRdb table lists in-frame clones only, not all of them. The table shows around 150,000 clones, with 88% occurring only once. The CDR3 consists of 16 residues. CDR1 and CDR2 (germline): KGHSH, LQKENI. The V gene lost 4 bases and the J gene lost 7 bases, with 20 bases spanning the gap. The J gene is TRBJ2-1, the V gene TRBV18; maybe TRBD2 (6 bases). The origin of this receptor is a woman aged 50 to 65 who had recovered from COVID-19. Sequences were obtained from PBMCs or T cells enriched from blood (not recorded which). This chain's CDR3 is CASSHGGLGGGNEQFF. The CDR3 DNA reads TGTGCCAGCTCACATGGAGGGCTCGGGGGAGGAAATGAGCAGTTCTTC.